This TCR beta chain comes out of a study of shared clonotypes between healthy human individuals (TCRdb year 2020). A note on the overall study: The cohort comprised a couple of women and a few men aged 18 to 49 years. For each donor, three plates each were used for CD4 naive and CD4 memory, two plates were used for CD8 naive, and one plate was used for CD8 memory. To estimate repertoire size and how much clonotype sharing occurs between individuals, the study deeply sequenced the blood TCR repertoires of several healthy adults. To increase sequencing depth and limit assay-specific biases, different laboratories used diverse techniques to prepare libraries and sequence TCR repertoires. Per donor, leukapheresis produced somewhere between about 0.9 and 9.5 billion PBMCs.

CD8 naive samples were CD45RO-negative cells positively selected for CCR7, giving a CD45RA+CCR7+ population that excluded TemRA cells. The donors were healthy, HIV-negative adults with no recently reported acute infections or vaccinations. All donors were Caucasian adults living in Nashville, Tennessee, USA. Blood was obtained by leukapheresis, after which PBMCs were separated by Ficoll-Histopaque density gradient centrifugation and cryopreserved in liquid nitrogen vapor phase. Analytical flow cytometry was used to check the purity and quantity of every magnetically sorted T cell population. From each sorted fraction, genomic DNA was isolated and quantified by UV absorbance on a Nanodrop 2000c. As to this clone: Its antigen is currently not known. No much larger clone exists at a distance of one base, and base qualities are not known.

Using the deep immunoSEQ assay, multiplex PCR amplified TCR CDR3 regions from genomic DNA. Extracted genomic DNA from each cell subset was spread evenly across all wells of several immunoSEQ 96-well plates, with each plate serving as a replicate. Each replicate PCR for sorted subsets received around 200 ng genomic DNA, equal to roughly 29,000 T cell genomes. Purified libraries were measured with a Qubit 3.0 fluorometer, size-checked on a Bioanalyzer 2100, and measured again with the KAPA Library Quantification kit. Every immunoSEQ 96-well plate was sequenced on a dedicated single-read 150-cycle Illumina NextSeq 550 flow cell. From the authors' description of their analysis: The immunoSEQ output contained only junctional sequences without quality scores, so filtering could not match that applied to full-length reads. To assign V/J genes and CDR3, sequences were annotated using PyIR, a Python wrapper for IgBLAST v1.9, with IMGT germline references. Any read was removed if the V/J assignment was weak (E-value above 1e-6), the CDR3 was missing, or the read contained stop codons, out-of-frame junctions, or ambiguous translated residues. A V3J clonotype was defined by an identical inferred V gene, J gene, and CDR3 amino acid sequence. The percentage overlap between two repertoires was calculated by dividing the number of shared unique clonotypes by the size of the smaller repertoire. Three approaches were used to assess repertoire richness: RTK rarefaction, the Chao1 estimator, and Recon v2.1 estimates of unobserved clonotypes. Generation probabilities were computed with OLGA for all TCRbeta clonotypes obtained by the gDNA method from several donors. As stored in TCRdb, this immuneACCESS dataset retains in-frame rearrangements with V and J assigned. A fraction of the clones does not appear; measured against another copy, unresolved V genes explain less than half of the discrepancy, and the remainder lacks a known reason. The V and J calls and the clone size are those of that table, but D and trimming were determined from the DNA. For this sample the table gives roughly 770,000 clones, of which about 96% were detected only once. The top ten clones comprise 0.2% to 0.25% of the sample.

The full study reports these points: Estimated clonotype richness was generally larger for naive than for memory subsets. Rarefaction of sorted-subset datasets indicated incomplete sequencing despite the large sequencing depth. Compared with non-shared clonotypes, the clonotypes found in all four sorted-subset donors had higher generation probabilities. About 5% of naive CD4, around 4% of naive CD8, approximately 2.2% of memory CD4, and about 0.4% of memory CD8 clonotypes were shared across a few donors. Because the study included only a small number of donors, the genetic and exposure-history diversity represented was limited. Pairwise subsampling led to the expectation that sequencing depth would affect the degree of clonotype sharing among donors. Only blood was sampled, and tissue TCR repertoires likely differ from those in blood.

The sequenced sample consisted of naive CD8+ T cells sorted from blood. Explained via the paper, the cell subset or site label denotes: CD45RA+CCR7+. This clonotype was obtained from a man aged 25-45 years in good health.

Here the CDR3 is given as CATSRVTPGQINYGYTF. In nucleotide form, the sequence is TGTGCCACCAGCAGAGTGACCCCGGGACAGATCAACTATGGCTACACCTTC. The chain is made from TRBV15 and TRBJ1-2; TRBD1 aligns with 7 central bases. From the cysteine up to the phenylalanine, the CDR3 has a length of 17 residues. CDR3 DNA is the only sequence kept; it has 51 bases, read in frame from the first base. CDR1 and CDR2 are read off the germline V gene (reference sequence) as LNHNV and YYDKDF. Unmatched junction bases come to 10, with V trimmed by 1 base and J by 2 bases.